This TCR beta chain was recovered during a study of post-analysis software for immune sequencing data. General observations from the study: TRBV5-6, TRBV5-1 and TRBV20-1 were among four or five TRBV segments more frequent in patients than controls. Batch-matched samples strongly co-clustered by F measure.

Turning to this clonotype: Its antigen is not known.

Unique molecular identifiers were built into the TCR beta cDNA libraries. MiXCR was run by TCRdb on the PCR reads, yielding one entry per CDR3 protein. The table includes around 150,000 distinct CDR3 sequences, about 34% detected once. CDR3 length equals 12 residues. Germline V gene lookup returns CDR1 DFQATT and CDR2 SNEGSKA (reference sequence). The V end lost 2 bases, the J end lost 5 bases, and 9 bases lay between the germline ends. The TCR sequence derives from a girl aged 10 to 17 with multiple sclerosis. The specimen comprised blood, sampled after autologous hematopoietic stem cell transplantation. The V call is TRBV20-1, the J call TRBJ2-5; D is uncertain. CDR3 sequence: CSARPISETQYF. Written as DNA, the CDR3 is TGCAGTGCTAGACCGATATCCGAGACCCAGTACTTC.